This T cell receptor beta chain was obtained from a study of blood T cells in healthy people across ages. The CDR3 has 15 residues. V lost 6 bases and J lost 1; bases outside the gene matches: 9. Per the germline V gene, CDR1 is SGHTA and CDR2 is FQGNSA. This clonotype showed up just a few times. As yet, its antigen is unknown. The use of a sample-barcoded 5' primer and a J-beta primer mix characterized a second PCR of about 7 to 12 cycles. The authors tagged each cDNA molecule using a template-switch adaptor with 12 random nucleotides. TCRdb recomputed calls from the 5' RACE reads with MiXCR, one row per CDR3 protein. Among around 1,000,000 distinct CDR3 sequences, around two fifths were seen once, and the ten largest hold roughly 13%. Study conclusions and caveats: The donors' CMV status was not determined, possibly confounding changes in expanded clonotypes.

The gene calls are TRBV7-2 and TRBJ2-7, with 7 bases lining up with TRBD2. The TCR originated in a man between 18 and 29 years old in good health. Sequenced: blood. The CDR3 DNA is TGTGCCAGCAGTTCCAGGGAGGGACGTTCCTACGAGCAGTACTTC. Translating gives CASSSREGRSYEQYF.